This T cell receptor (beta chain) emerged from a study of blood T cell repertoires in COVID-19. Whole-study context: Researchers got acute and convalescent COVID-19 samples from the United States, Italy and Spain. T cells, B-cell-depleted T cells, or PBMCs supplied cDNA or gDNA.

Per the original data handling: Estimation of nucleated cell counts relied on the amplification of reference gene primers. Sequencing was performed with immunoSEQ multiplex PCR; in TCRdb, only in-frame clones are kept and a portion is missing. D and trimming were read from the DNA, whereas the V and J calls and clone size are those reported in that table. The sample lists about 160,000 clones, roughly nine tenths occurring once. The CDR3 is 17 residues long. Germline CDR1 and CDR2: SGHVS and FQNEAQ. Trimming at V came to 5 bases and at J to 7 bases, leaving 17 bases not matched to a gene. The source of this sequence is a woman in her seventies with acute or convalescent COVID-19. J is TRBJ1-5 and V is TRBV7-8; 7 bases fit TRBD1. The specimen sequenced was peripheral blood. Written as DNA, the CDR3 is TGTGCCAGCAGCCGAGGACAGGCCGCCTCTAGCGGACAGCCCCAGCATTTT. It codes for CASSRGQAASSGQPQHF.